These 2 T cell receptor beta chains came from one sample sequenced in a study of blood T cell repertoires in COVID-19 (TCRdb year 2020). The protocol used for the library was the immunoSEQ multiplex PCR assay. TCRdb retrieved this table from immuneACCESS and kept in-frame rearrangements only. Not all clones are present; in checked studies, unresolved V genes account for under half, and no reason is known for the remainder. Across this sample there are 190,000 or so clones, with more than 75% seen only once. The ten largest clones capture 0.7% to 0.9% of the sample. The sequenced sample was peripheral blood. The receptors here all came from a woman aged 18-30 years who had recovered from COVID-19.

The J gene is TRBJ2-1, the V gene TRBV4-3; tentative D call: TRBD2 (5 bases). V lost 1 base, J lost 3 bases, and 10 bases lay in between. CDR1 is LGHNA, CDR2 YSLEER, per germline. The CDR3 extends over 15 amino acids. This CDR3 reads CASSQGLAGYNEQFF. CDR3 nucleotide sequence: TGCGCCAGCAGCCAAGGTTTGGCGGGCTACAATGAGCAGTTCTTC.

This clone has a single count. The CDR3 is CASSKAGQGVSGANVLTF. Written as DNA, the CDR3 is TGTGCCAGTAGCAAGGCCGGACAGGGGGTTTCTGGGGCCAACGTCCTGACTTTC. The rearrangement joins TRBV19 to TRBJ2-6, with 10 bases matching TRBD1. The CDR3 is made up of 18 amino acids. Germline V lookup: CDR1 LNHDA, CDR2 SQIVND (reference sequence). V dropped 6 bases and J dropped 1; count of bases not matched to a gene: 9.